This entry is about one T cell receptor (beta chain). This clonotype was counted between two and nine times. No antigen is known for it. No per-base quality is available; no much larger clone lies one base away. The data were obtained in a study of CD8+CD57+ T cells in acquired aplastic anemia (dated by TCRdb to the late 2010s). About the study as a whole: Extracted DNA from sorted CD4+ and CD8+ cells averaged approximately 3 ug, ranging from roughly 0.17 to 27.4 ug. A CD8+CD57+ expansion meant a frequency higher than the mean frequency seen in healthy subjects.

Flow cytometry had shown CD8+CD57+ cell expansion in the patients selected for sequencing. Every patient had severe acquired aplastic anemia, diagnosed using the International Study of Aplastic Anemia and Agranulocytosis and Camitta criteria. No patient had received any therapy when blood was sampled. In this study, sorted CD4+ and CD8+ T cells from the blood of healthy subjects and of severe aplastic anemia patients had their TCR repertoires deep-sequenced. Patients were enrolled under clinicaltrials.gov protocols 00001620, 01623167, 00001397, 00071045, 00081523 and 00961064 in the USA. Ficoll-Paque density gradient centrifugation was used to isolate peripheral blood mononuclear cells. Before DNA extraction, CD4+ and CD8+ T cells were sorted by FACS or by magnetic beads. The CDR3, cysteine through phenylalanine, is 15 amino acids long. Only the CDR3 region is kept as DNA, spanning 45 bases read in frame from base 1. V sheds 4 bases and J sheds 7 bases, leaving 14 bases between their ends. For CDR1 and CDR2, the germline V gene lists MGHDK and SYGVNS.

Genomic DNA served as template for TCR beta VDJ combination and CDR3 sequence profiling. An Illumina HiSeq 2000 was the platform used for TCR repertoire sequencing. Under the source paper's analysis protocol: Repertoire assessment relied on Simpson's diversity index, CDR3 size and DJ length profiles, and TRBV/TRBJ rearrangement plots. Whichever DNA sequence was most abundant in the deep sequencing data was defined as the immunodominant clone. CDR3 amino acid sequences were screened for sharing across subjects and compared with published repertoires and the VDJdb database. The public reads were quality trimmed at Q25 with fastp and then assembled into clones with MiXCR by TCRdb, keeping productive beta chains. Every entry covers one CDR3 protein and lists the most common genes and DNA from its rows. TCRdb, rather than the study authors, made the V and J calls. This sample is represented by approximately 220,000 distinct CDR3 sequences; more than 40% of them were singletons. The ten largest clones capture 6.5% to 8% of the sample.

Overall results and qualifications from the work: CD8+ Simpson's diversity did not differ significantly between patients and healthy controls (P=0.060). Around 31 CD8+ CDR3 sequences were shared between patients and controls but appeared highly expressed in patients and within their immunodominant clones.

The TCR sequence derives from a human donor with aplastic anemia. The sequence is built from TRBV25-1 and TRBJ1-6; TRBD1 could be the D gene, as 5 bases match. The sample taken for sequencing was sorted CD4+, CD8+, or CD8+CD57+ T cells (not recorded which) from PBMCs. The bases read TGTGCCAGCAGTGTCACCGGGACGGCGAATTCACCCCTCCACTTT. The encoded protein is CASSVTGTANSPLHF.